A selection of T cell receptor beta chains follows, all from one sample in a study of cytomegalovirus exposure and HLA in healthy donors. Data came from immunoSEQ multiplex PCR; TCRdb stores just in-frame clones and leaves some out. The repertoire shows 100,000 to 150,000 clones; the top ten hold 1.5% to 2%. The specimen sequenced was PBMCs. All receptors derive from a man younger than 30 in good health and CMV-seronegative. CDR3s include the opening cysteine and the closing phenylalanine or tryptophan. The D gene is left open where the match is weak.

v_call	d_call	cdr3_length	j_call	cdr3_aa
TRBV29-1	NA	14	TRBJ2-1	CSVEEFGKYNEQFF
TRBV7-3	NA	18	TRBJ2-2	CASSLSDSRYSNTGELFF
TRBV9	TRBD1	15	TRBJ1-5	CASGAAGQGNQPQHF
TRBV10-3	TRBD2	20	TRBJ2-1	CAISEPGTGTSGRAYNEQFF
TRBV7-8	TRBD1	19	TRBJ2-1	CASSHQYTRDRDRYNEQFF
TRBV21-1	NA	19	TRBJ2-3	CASSKVFRVAGGLTDTQYF
TRBV19	TRBD1	15	TRBJ2-7	CASSIGGQALSEQYF
TRBV5-1	NA	14	NA	CASSFAGSSYEQYF
TRBV7-2	NA	11	TRBJ1-2	CASSSVYGYTF
TRBV29-1	TRBD2	16	TRBJ2-3	CSCLGLAGVGTDTQYF
TRBV4-1	TRBD2	18	TRBJ2-7	CASSPEEGVVAGVSEQYF
TRBV5-8	TRBD1	15	TRBJ2-7	CASRDRDRGSYEQYF
TRBV27	NA	14	TRBJ2-5	CASSLVLHGETQYF
TRBV11-3	NA	14	TRBJ1-1	CASSRLTGITEAFF
TRBV18	TRBD1	14	TRBJ2-7	CASSRDRVSYEQYF
TRBV19	NA	15	TRBJ2-2	CASSRRGPNTGELFF
TRBV19	NA	15	TRBJ1-3	CASSIFQDSGNTIYF
TRBV5-4	TRBD1	16	TRBJ1-1	CASSLGQGALNTEAFF
TRBV5-1	NA	15	TRBJ2-1	CASSFRSNQVDEQFF
TRBV7-6	TRBD1	17	TRBJ1-2	CASSLARDRGWVGGYTF
TRBV30	TRBD2	14	TRBJ2-3	CAWSRGEIIDTQYF
TRBV25-1	NA	17	TRBJ1-4	CASSEFAGSSVNEKLFF
TRBV5-1	NA	11	TRBJ1-1	CASSLDGGAFF
TRBV4-1	NA	19	TRBJ2-1	CASSQVALTRAESYNEQFF
TRBV5-4	TRBD2	14	TRBJ2-3	CASSFGAGGDTQYF
TRBV27	NA	13	TRBJ2-1	CASSLDSNNEQFF
TRBV5-1	TRBD1	16	TRBJ2-7	CASSLEGQVSSYEQYF
TRBV2	TRBD1	14	TRBJ2-7	CASRKLDRANEQYF
TRBV10-1	NA	18	TRBJ1-2	CASREGTGSAQLSYGYTF
TRBV7-9	NA	14	TRBJ2-1	CASSPRQFEREQFF
TRBV28	NA	12	TRBJ1-5	CASGQLNQPQHF
TRBV19	NA	13	TRBJ1-5	CATRDFLNQPQHF
TRBV28	TRBD1	13	TRBJ1-2	CASRGGTGLGYTF
TRBV7-8	NA	14	TRBJ2-2	CASSLELGDGELFF
TRBV19	NA	13	TRBJ2-5	CASSIWSKETQYF
TRBV9	NA	13	TRBJ1-6	CASSVGANSPLHF
TRBV29-1	TRBD2	14	TRBJ2-2	CSVSSGSRTGELFF
TRBV5-1	NA	12	TRBJ2-1	CASKRAGNEQFF
TRBV28	TRBD1	15	TRBJ1-4	CASSLPGQGNEKLFF
TRBV4-3	TRBD2	18	TRBJ2-6	CASSQWTSGGPGANVLTF
TRBV4-3	TRBD1	20	TRBJ1-3	CASSQYNYRRGRIAGNTIYF